This TCR beta chain originates from a study of T cells in Graves' hyperthyroidism and ophthalmopathy. Trimming took off 8 bases at V and 0 bases at J, with 10 bases between the two ends. Per the germline V gene, CDR1 is GTSNPN and CDR2 is SVGIG (reference sequence). The CDR3 totals 12 residues. This clonotype was seen repeatedly, ten times or more. The TCR beta CDR3 regions underwent amplification using RNA transcripts as the source. During a first-round RT-PCR of the TCR CDR3, the HTBI primer set was used. MiXCR, applied by TCRdb to the multiplex PCR reads, yields one record per CDR3 protein. The sample has more than 250,000 distinct CDR3 sequences, about 15% seen once; the top ten hold 30%.

Source material: blood. The chain is built from TRBV30 and TRBJ1-1, with D possibly being TRBD1 (5 bases). This clonotype originated in a woman aged 45-59 years with Graves' hyperthyroidism that later progressed to Graves' ophthalmopathy. As DNA, the CDR3 is TGTGCCCTAGGGACGGTGAACACTGAAGCTTTCTTT. It is translated as CALGTVNTEAFF.